This entry lists 22 T cell receptor beta chains sequenced from one sample in a study of T cell repertoires in cytomegalovirus infection. These receptors have no identified antigens. TCRdb itself ran the reads through MiXCR, one entry per CDR3 protein. The sample gives more than 250,000 distinct CDR3 sequences, just under 25% of which show up once; 13% is in the top ten. The sequences come from cultured PBMCs, collected from culture after CMV antigen stimulation. The receptors come from a human donor in good health (CMV status not recorded). Some clones in this sample may be carry-over from other donors' samples.

There are a few counts of this clonotype. V usage is TRBV19 and J usage is TRBJ2-4; maybe TRBD1 (5 bases). Looked up from germline, CDR1 is LNHDA and CDR2 is SQIVND (reference sequence). This CDR3 comprises 16 residues. V was shortened by 9 bases and J by 0 bases, with 18 bases between the two germline ends. The CDR3 sequence: CARARAYPVAKNIQYF. CDR3 in DNA: TGTGCCAGGGCCAGGGCGTATCCGGTAGCCAAAAACATTCAGTACTTC.

This clonotype was seen at least ten times. The chain uses TRBV18 and TRBJ1-1, with D unclear. V lost 3 bases and J lost 0, with 11 bases in between. CDR1 and CDR2 (germline): KGHSH, LQKENI. The CDR3 runs 15 residues. The CDR3 spells CASSPHDQMNTEAFF. The CDR3 region has the DNA TGTGCCAGCTCACCTCATGACCAGATGAACACTGAAGCTTTCTTT.

This chain's CDR3 is CASSFLRQGEVGGELFF. CDR3 nucleotide sequence: TGTGCCAGCAGTTTCCTCAGGCAGGGAGAAGTCGGCGGGGAGCTGTTTTTT. J is TRBJ2-2 and V is TRBV12-3 or TRBV12-4; either TRBD1 or TRBD2 may supply D (5 bases each). V lost 3 bases and J 7 bases, leaving 21 bases between the germline ends. The CDR3 extends over 17 amino acids.

This clonotype was counted many times. This chain connects TRBV7-3 to TRBJ2-1; 15 bases align to TRBD2. V shed 5 bases, J shed 9 bases, and the junction held 11 bases outside the gene matches. Germline V lookup: CDR1 SGHTA, CDR2 FQGTGA. CDR3 length: 17 amino acids. In DNA form, the CDR3 reads TGTGCCAGCAGCGCCACCGGGACTAGCGGGAGGAATGGTGAGCAGTTCTTC. Translation gives CASSATGTSGRNGEQFF. Full variable domain (outside the CDR3, taken from reference TRBV7-3 and TRBJ2-1): GAGVSQTPSNKVTEKGKYVELRCDPISGHTALYWYRQSLGQGPEFLIYFQGTGAADDSGLPNDRFFAVRPEGSVSTLKIQRTERGDSAVYLCASSATGTSGRNGEQFFGPGTRLTVL.

Within the sample, this clonotype is medium-sized. The V call is TRBV19, the J call TRBJ2-7; D not certain. With 3 bases removed from V and 4 bases from J, the gap between germline ends came to 10 bases. From germline, CDR1 is LNHDA and CDR2 SQIVND (reference sequence). The CDR3 runs to 13 residues. CDR3 amino acids: CASSIGVGYEQYV. The CDR3 DNA follows: TGTGCCAGTAGTATTGGTGTGGGGTACGAGCAGTACGTC.

This clonotype was seen at least ten times. This chain links TRBV7-2 with TRBJ2-1; no reliable D call. This CDR3 spans 16 amino acids. The V end lost 4 bases, the J end lost 5 bases, and 18 bases lay between the germline ends. CDR1 and CDR2 from the germline V gene are SGHTA and FQGNSA. The CDR3 nucleotides are TGTGCCAGCAGCTCCCCCCCCAGCACGTTGCACAATGAGCAGTTCTTC. Its translation is CASSSPPSTLHNEQFF.

This sequence joins TRBV10-3 and TRBJ2-1; TRBD2 matches at 10 bases. V was clipped by 6 bases and J by 7 bases; unmatched bases: 9. CDR1 is ENHRY and CDR2 is SYGVKD in the germline V gene. The CDR3 extends over 15 amino acids. The CDR3 region is CAISPSGSFNNEQFF. CDR3 in DNA: TGTGCCATCAGCCCTAGCGGGAGCTTCAATAATGAGCAGTTCTTC.

The chain carries TRBV4-2 and TRBJ2-6, with unresolved D. Germline V gives CDR1 LGHNA, CDR2 YNFKEQ. The CDR3 covers 16 residues. Trimming stripped 0 bases from V and 0 bases from J, with 6 bases between. CDR3 nucleotide sequence: TGTGCCAGCAGCCAAGATACCCTCTCTGGGGCCAACGTCCTGACTTTC. It specifies CASSQDTLSGANVLTF.

The V gene is TRBV28, the J gene TRBJ1-1, with a tentative D call TRBD1 (6 bases). Looked up from germline, CDR1 is MDHEN and CDR2 is SYDVKM. This CDR3 region has 17 residues. V lost 2 bases to trimming and J lost 0 bases, with 16 bases between them. CDR3 region: CASSLPGGDDMNTEAFF. CDR3 DNA sequence: TGTGCCAGCAGTTTACCTGGGGGCGATGATATGAACACTGAAGCTTTCTTT.

The V call is TRBV10-3, the J call TRBJ2-2; 7 nucleotides match TRBD1. There are 16 residues in the CDR3. CDR1 is ENHRY, CDR2 SYGVKD, per germline. V was clipped by 3 bases and J by 0 bases; unmatched bases: 4. CDR3 DNA: TGTGCCATCAGTGATGGACAGGCCTCGAACACCGGGGAGCTGTTTTTT. Translating it yields CAISDGQASNTGELFF.

V is TRBV4-1 and J is TRBJ1-1; TRBD1 matches at 10 bases. Unmatched junction bases numbered 12, after V lost 4 bases and J lost 4 bases. The CDR3 loop spans 17 amino acids. Germline assignment: CDR1 MGHRA and CDR2 YSYEKL. For the CDR3, the DNA is TGCGCCAGCAGCCGGACTCCGGGACAGGGGTCGAGCACTGAAGCTTTCTTT. This codes for CASSRTPGQGSSTEAFF.

The chain combines TRBV7-2 with TRBJ1-6; D gene uncertain. This CDR3 comprises 14 residues. Trimming removed 1 base from V and 7 bases from J, with 8 bases in between. Per the germline V gene, CDR1 is SGHTA and CDR2 is FQGNSA. The CDR3 loop is CASSLETFNSPLHF. The CDR3 DNA follows: TGTGCCAGCAGCTTAGAGACCTTCAATTCACCCCTCCACTTT.

The chain has TRBV29-1 and TRBJ2-3, with 7 bases identical to TRBD2. With V trimmed by 3 bases and J by 3 bases, 6 bases remained unmatched. Germline V gene lookup returns CDR1 SQVTM and CDR2 ANQGSEA. The CDR3 extends over 14 amino acids. CDR3 DNA: TGCAGCGTTGATGTTTCTAGCGGAACAGATACGCAGTATTTT. Protein sequence: CSVDVSSGTDTQYF.

This clonotype was counted a few times. The rearrangement joins TRBV25-1 to TRBJ2-4; a possible D gene is TRBD1 (5 bases). V was pared by 1 base and J by 0 bases, with 19 bases between. The V gene's germline CDR1 is MGHDK and CDR2 SYGVNS. This CDR3 contains 19 residues. CDR3 nucleotide sequence: TGTGCCAGCAGTGAATCGACCAGGACAAGGCCGATAGCCAAAAACATTCAGTACTTC. It translates to CASSESTRTRPIAKNIQYF.

V usage is TRBV20-1 and J usage is TRBJ2-5; 13 bases match TRBD2. V shed 3 bases and J 5 bases; nucleotides not matched to a gene: 6. CDR1 DFQATT and CDR2 SNEGSKA come from the germline V gene (reference sequence). This CDR3 is 15 amino acids long. The CDR3 nucleotides are TGCAGTGCTAGGCCAACTAGCGGGAGGGCCGAGACCCAGTACTTC. Amino acid sequence: CSARPTSGRAETQYF.

V and J are TRBV2 and TRBJ2-1; weak D call: TRBD2 (5 bases). Germline CDR1 is SNHLY and CDR2 is FYNNEI. The CDR3 sequence is 15 residues long. Trimming took off 0 bases at V and 6 bases at J, with 12 bases between the two ends. In nucleotides, the CDR3 is TGTGCCAGCAGTGAAGCGTGGAGCGGCAGCAATGAGCAGTTCTTC. The encoded protein is CASSEAWSGSNEQFF.

The chain joins TRBV6-1 to TRBJ2-1; 8 positions agree with TRBD1. Trimming at V came to 3 bases and at J to 3 bases, leaving 4 bases not matched to a gene. The CDR3 length is 15 residues. Germline V gene sequence: CDR1 MNHNS, CDR2 SASEGT. The CDR3 DNA sequence: TGTGCCAGCAGTGAGGCCGGACAGGGCTACAATGAGCAGTTCTTC. This gives the protein CASSEAGQGYNEQFF.

This clonotype occurred once. The V gene is TRBV19, the J gene TRBJ2-7; unclear D gene. V dropped 3 bases and J dropped 6 bases, with 15 bases sitting between them. CDR1 and CDR2 from the germline V gene are LNHDA and SQIVND (reference sequence). The CDR3 covers 14 residues. CDR3 coding DNA: TGTGCCAGTAGTATTAGCATTACCGCTCGCGAGCAGTACGTC. Translating it yields CASSISITAREQYV.

The gene calls are TRBV4-3 and TRBJ2-5; tentative D call: TRBD2 (6 bases). Trimming removed 1 base from V and 0 bases from J, with 12 bases in between. This CDR3 is 16 amino acids long. Germline loops: CDR1 LGHNA, CDR2 YSLEER. As DNA, the CDR3 is TGCGCCAGCAGCCAAGTCCTAGCGTCCAACCAAGAGACCCAGTACTTC. Encoded protein: CASSQVLASNQETQYF.

This clonotype was found a few times. The J gene is TRBJ2-1, the V gene TRBV3-1; tentatively, D is TRBD2 (6 bases). This CDR3 is built from 14 residues. V lost 4 bases and J 8 bases, leaving 15 bases between the germline ends. Germline assignment: CDR1 LGHDT and CDR2 YNNKEL (reference sequence). CDR3 sequence: CASSPWARGDEQFF. The DNA for the CDR3 is TGTGCCAGCAGCCCCTGGGCCCGCGGGGATGAGCAGTTCTTC.

This chain connects TRBV4-1 to TRBJ2-1; 10 positions agree with TRBD2. After removal of 0 bases from V and 7 bases from J, the junction contained 6 bases not matched to a gene. Germline V gene data show CDR1 as MGHRA and CDR2 as YSYEKL. The CDR3 is made up of 16 amino acids. The CDR3 DNA sequence: TGCGCCAGCAGCCAAGATGGCGCTAGCGGGAGAAATGAGCAGTTCTTC. Translation: CASSQDGASGRNEQFF.

This clonotype showed up just a few times. V gene TRBV7-6 combines with J gene TRBJ2-5, with a possible D match to TRBD1 (5 bases). V shed 5 bases and J shed 3 bases, with 13 bases lying between them. The CDR3 runs to 14 residues. The germline V gene has CDR1 SGHVS and CDR2 FNYEAQ. The CDR3 region is CASSRQGFKETQYF. The CDR3 DNA sequence: TGTGCCAGCAGCCGTCAGGGTTTTAAAGAGACCCAGTACTTC.